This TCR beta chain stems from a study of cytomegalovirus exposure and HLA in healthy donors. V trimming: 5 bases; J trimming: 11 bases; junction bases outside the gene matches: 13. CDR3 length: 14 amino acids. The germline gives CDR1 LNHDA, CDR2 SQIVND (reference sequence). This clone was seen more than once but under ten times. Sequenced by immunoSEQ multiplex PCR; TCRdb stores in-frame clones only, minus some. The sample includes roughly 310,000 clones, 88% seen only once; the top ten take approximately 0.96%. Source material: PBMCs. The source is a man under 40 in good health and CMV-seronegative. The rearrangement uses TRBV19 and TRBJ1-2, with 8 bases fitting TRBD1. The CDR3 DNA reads TGTGCCAGTAGTCACCAGGGGACAGGAGTCTTGTACACCTTC. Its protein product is CASSHQGTGVLYTF.